This TCR beta chain emerged from a study of blood T cell repertoires in COVID-19. Study background: The origin of the acute and convalescent COVID-19 samples was the United States, Italy and Spain. PBMCs, B-cell-depleted T cells, or T cells provided the cDNA or gDNA that made up the material.

V lost 5 bases and J lost 0, with 14 bases in between. Germline V gene sequence: CDR1 SGHAT, CDR2 FQDESV (reference sequence). This CDR3 comprises 15 residues. In the source study's methods: Reference gene primer amplification gave estimated nucleated cell counts. Method: immunoSEQ multiplex PCR; TCRdb's copy keeps in-frame clones and lacks some. The V and J calls and clone size come from that table; D and trimming were worked out from the DNA. In the table there are roughly 170,000 clones, around nine tenths of which are singletons. What was sequenced was peripheral blood. The clonotype originates from a man aged 35 to 55 with active or convalescent COVID-19. The V and J genes are TRBV11-1 and TRBJ2-7, with a possible D match to TRBD2 (6 bases). CDR3 DNA: TGTGCCAGCAGCCCGAGGGACTGGAGCTCCTACGAGCAGTACTTC. It translates to CASSPRDWSSYEQYF.